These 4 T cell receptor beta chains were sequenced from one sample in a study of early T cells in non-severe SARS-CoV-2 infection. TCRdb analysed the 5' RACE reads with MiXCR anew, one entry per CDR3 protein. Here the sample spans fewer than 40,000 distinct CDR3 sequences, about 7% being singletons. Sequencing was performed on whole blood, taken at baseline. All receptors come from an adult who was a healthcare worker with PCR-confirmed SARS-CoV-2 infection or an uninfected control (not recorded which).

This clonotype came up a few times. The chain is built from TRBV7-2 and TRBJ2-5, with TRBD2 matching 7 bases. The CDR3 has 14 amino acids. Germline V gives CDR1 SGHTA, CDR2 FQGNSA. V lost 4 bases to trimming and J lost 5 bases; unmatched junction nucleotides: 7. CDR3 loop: CASSSQLATETQYF. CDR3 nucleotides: TGTGCCAGCAGCTCCCAACTAGCGACGGAGACCCAGTACTTC.

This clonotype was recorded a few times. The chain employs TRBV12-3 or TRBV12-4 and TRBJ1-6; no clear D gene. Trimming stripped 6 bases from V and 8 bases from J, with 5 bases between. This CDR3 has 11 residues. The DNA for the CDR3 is TGTGCCAGCAGGAGGGATTCACCCCTCCACTTT. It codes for CASRRDSPLHF.

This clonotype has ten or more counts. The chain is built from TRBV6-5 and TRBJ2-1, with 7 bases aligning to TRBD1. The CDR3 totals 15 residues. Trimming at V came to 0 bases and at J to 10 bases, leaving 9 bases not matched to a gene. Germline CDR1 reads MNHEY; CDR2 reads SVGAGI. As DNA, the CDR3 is TGTGCCAGCAGTTACTCGAAACAGGGGCGGACCGAGCAGTTCTTC. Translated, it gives CASSYSKQGRTEQFF.

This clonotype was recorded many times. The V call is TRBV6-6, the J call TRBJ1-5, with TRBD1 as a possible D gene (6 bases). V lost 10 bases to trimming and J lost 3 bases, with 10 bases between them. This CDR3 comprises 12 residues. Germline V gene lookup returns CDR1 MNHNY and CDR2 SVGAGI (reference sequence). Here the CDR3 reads CAIQGPNQPQHF. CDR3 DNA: TGTGCCATACAGGGTCCCAATCAGCCCCAGCATTTT.